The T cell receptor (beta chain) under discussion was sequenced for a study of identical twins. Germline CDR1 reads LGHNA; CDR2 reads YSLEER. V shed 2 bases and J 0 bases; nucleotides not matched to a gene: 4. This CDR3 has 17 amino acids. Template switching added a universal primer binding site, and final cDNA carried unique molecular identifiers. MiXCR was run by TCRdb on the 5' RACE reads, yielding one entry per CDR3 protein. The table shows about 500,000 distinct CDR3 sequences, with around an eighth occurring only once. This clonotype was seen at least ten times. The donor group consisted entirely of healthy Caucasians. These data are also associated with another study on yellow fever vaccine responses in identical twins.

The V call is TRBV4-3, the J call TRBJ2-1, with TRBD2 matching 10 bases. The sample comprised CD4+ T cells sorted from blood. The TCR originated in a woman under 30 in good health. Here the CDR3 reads CASSQFPSGSSYNEQFF. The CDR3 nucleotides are TGCGCCAGCAGCCAATTTCCTAGCGGGAGCTCCTACAATGAGCAGTTCTTC.